The 28 T cell receptor beta chains presented below share a single source sample, sequenced in a study of vaccination effects on CD4 cells after COVID-19. Sequenced by immunoSEQ multiplex PCR; TCRdb stores in-frame clones only, minus some. The data show about 22,000 clones, about 80% seen once. These receptors lack a known antigen. Prior to sequencing, the ViraFEST assay stimulated PBMC with viral peptide pools, which expanded the antigen-specific CD4+ T cells. Following 10 days of culture, CD4+ T cells were isolated. This individual tested PCR-positive for SARS-CoV-2 infection between March and December 2020. The sample here was CD4+ T cells from PBMCs cultured with a peptide pool, taken before COVID-19 vaccination. The source is a human donor who had a prior SARS-CoV-2 infection.

The rearrangement uses TRBV7-8 and TRBJ2-7, with 9 bases fitting TRBD2. With 3 bases clipped from V and 3 bases from J, the junction kept 18 bases outside the gene matches. The CDR3 consists of 19 residues. Germline V gene sequence: CDR1 SGHVS, CDR2 FQNEAQ. The CDR3 region is CASSFYRIPLAGGGYEQYF. CDR3 in DNA: TGTGCCAGCAGCTTCTACCGGATCCCTCTCGCGGGGGGGGGCTACGAGCAGTACTTC.

V gene TRBV2 combines with J gene TRBJ2-5; 7 bases match TRBD1. The CDR3 runs to 15 residues. CDR1 SNHLY and CDR2 FYNNEI come from the germline V gene. J gave up 1 base and V 8 bases, and 10 bases lay outside the gene matches. The CDR3 spells CASRRWDSLQETQYF. The CDR3 DNA is TGTGCCAGCCGTAGGTGGGACAGTCTCCAAGAGACCCAGTACTTC.

The rearrangement joins TRBV7-8 to TRBJ1-1; TRBD1 aligns across 10 bases. This CDR3 is built from 16 residues. V dropped 1 base and J dropped 10; count of bases not matched to a gene: 12. Germline V gives CDR1 SGHVS, CDR2 FQNEAQ. The CDR3 loop reads CASSLVPRTGGAGAFF. Here the CDR3 DNA reads TGTGCCAGCAGCTTAGTGCCGAGGACAGGGGGTGCCGGAGCTTTCTTT.

The rearrangement links TRBV5-1 to TRBJ1-2, with no clear D. Trimming shortened V by 0 bases and J by 4 bases, and 7 bases separated the two germline ends. From germline, CDR1 is SGHRS and CDR2 YFSETQ. This CDR3 has 13 residues. CDR3 sequence (DNA): TGCGCCAGCAGCTTGGAAGGAATCTATGGCTACACCTTC. Its protein product is CASSLEGIYGYTF.

The genes are TRBV5-8 and TRBJ2-1; TRBD1 matches at 8 bases. Germline loops: CDR1 SGHTS, CDR2 YDEGEE. The CDR3 has 16 amino acids. The J segment lost 1 base and the V segment lost 6 bases, leaving 9 bases of the junction unmatched. In nucleotides, the CDR3 is TGTGCCAGCACCTTCCAAACAGGGGGATCCTACAATGAGCAGTTCTTC. This translates into CASTFQTGGSYNEQFF. Using reference TRBV5-8 and TRBJ2-1 for the parts outside the CDR3, the full variable domain is EAGVTQSPTHLIKTRGQQATLRCSPISGHTSVYWYQQALGLGLQFLLWYDEGEERNRGNFPPRFSGRQFPNYSSELNVNALELEDSALYLCASTFQTGGSYNEQFFGPGTRLTVL.

V is TRBV6-5 and J is TRBJ2-7, with TRBD2 as a possible D gene (5 bases). Germline CDR1 MNHEY, CDR2 SVGAGI. This CDR3 has 15 amino acids. V lost 7 bases, J lost 1 base, and 17 bases lay in between. Written as DNA, the CDR3 is TGTGCCAGCAAGTCCATGACGGGATCATCCTACGAGCAGTACTTC. This gives the protein CASKSMTGSSYEQYF.

V is TRBV3-1 (or the pseudogene TRBV3-2) and J is TRBJ2-7; D possibly matches TRBD1 or TRBD2 (5 bases each). V lost 1 base and J lost 2, with 9 bases in between. The germline V gene encodes CDR1 LGHDT and CDR2 YNNKEL (reference sequence). The CDR3 loop spans 14 amino acids. The DNA of the CDR3 is TGTGCCAGCAGCCAAGTGCAGGGACCCTACGAGCAGTACTTC. It codes for CASSQVQGPYEQYF.

The rearrangement joins TRBV12-3 or TRBV12-4 to TRBJ1-1; D gene uncertain. The CDR3 loop spans 11 amino acids. The V gene lost 2 bases and the J gene lost 10 bases, with 8 bases spanning the gap. This CDR3 is CASSLQIGAFF. The CDR3 DNA reads TGTGCCAGCAGTTTACAGATCGGAGCTTTCTTT.

The chain couples TRBV5-1 to TRBJ2-3; D might be TRBD1 (5 bases). Germline V lookup: CDR1 SGHRS, CDR2 YFSETQ. V lost 0 bases and J 3 bases, leaving 14 bases between the germline ends. CDR3 length: 16 residues. For the CDR3, the DNA is TGCGCCAGCAGCTTGGAGGTTCTTTCAGGGACAGATACGCAGTATTTT. Its translation: CASSLEVLSGTDTQYF.

The gene calls are TRBV30 and TRBJ2-7; TRBD2 is a possible D gene (7 bases). This CDR3 is 17 amino acids long. V was cut by 3 bases and J by 3 bases, with 24 bases left in between. Germline loops: CDR1 GTSNPN, CDR2 SVGIG (reference sequence). CDR3 loop: CAWRGVRRGGNVYEQYF. CDR3 nucleotides: TGTGCCTGGAGAGGGGTTAGGAGGGGGGGGAATGTCTACGAGCAGTACTTC.

The V call is TRBV29-1, the J call TRBJ2-1; D gene ambiguous. CDR1 is SQVTM, CDR2 ANQGSEA, per germline. V was clipped by 7 bases and J by 8 bases, with 15 bases between them. The CDR3 is 12 residues long. CDR3 region: CSATGPGDEQFF. In DNA form, the CDR3 reads TGCAGCGCAACCGGTCCTGGGGATGAGCAGTTCTTC.

DNA of the CDR3: TGTGCCATCAGTGGAGACAGGGTATACGAGCAGTACTTC. Its protein is CAISGDRVYEQYF. The J gene is TRBJ2-7, the V gene TRBV10-3; 7 nucleotides agree with TRBD1. The V segment lost 4 bases and the J segment 4 bases; nucleotides outside the gene matches: 4. Germline loops: CDR1 ENHRY, CDR2 SYGVKD. This CDR3 has 13 amino acids.

This rearrangement joins TRBV5-4 to TRBJ2-5, with D perhaps TRBD2 (5 bases). In germline, CDR1 is SGHNT, CDR2 YYREEE (reference sequence). This CDR3 is 15 amino acids long. V lost 0 bases, J lost 4 bases, and 13 bases lay in between. The CDR3 loop reads CASSLGTSNSETQYF. As DNA, the CDR3 is TGTGCCAGCAGCTTGGGCACTAGTAACTCAGAGACCCAGTACTTC. Based on the CDR3 plus reference TRBV5-4 and TRBJ2-5, the full variable domain is ETGVTQSPTHLIKTRGQQVTLRCSSQSGHNTVSWYQQALGQGPQFIFQYYREEENGRGNFPPRFSGLQFPNYSSELNVNALELDDSALYLCASSLGTSNSETQYFGPGTRLLVL.

This rearrangement joins TRBV24-1 to TRBJ1-5; no firm D call. This CDR3 has 13 residues. In germline, CDR1 is KGHDR, CDR2 SFDVKD. V lost 2 bases and J lost 9, with 10 bases in between. CDR3 residues: CATSDSVLGPQHF. CDR3 DNA: TGTGCCACCAGTGATTCGGTTTTGGGGCCCCAGCATTTT.

The chain uses TRBV7-9 and TRBJ2-3; D remains unclear. V was cut by 0 bases and J by 2 bases, with 12 bases left in between. From germline, CDR1 is SEHNR and CDR2 FQNEAQ (reference sequence). This CDR3 comprises 16 residues. This chain's CDR3 is CASSLAQSLNTDTQYF. The DNA for the CDR3 is TGTGCCAGCAGCTTAGCGCAGTCCCTCAACACAGATACGCAGTATTTT.

The gene calls are TRBV7-9 and TRBJ1-1; the D is unclear. The germline V gene has CDR1 SEHNR and CDR2 FQNEAQ (reference sequence). V was trimmed by 4 bases and J by 5 bases, leaving 14 bases between them. CDR3 size: 14 residues. The CDR3 is CASSSWGLGTEAFF. The CDR3 DNA sequence: TGTGCCAGCAGCTCGTGGGGTTTGGGGACTGAAGCTTTCTTT.

This sequence joins TRBV9 and TRBJ2-1; D possibly corresponds to TRBD2 (7 bases). Germline CDR1 and CDR2: SGDLS and YYNGEE. V lost 0 bases to trimming and J lost 2 bases, with 12 bases between them. The CDR3 is 16 amino acids. CDR3 coding DNA: TGTGCCAGCAGCGTAGGGGGAGGGGGTCCCTACAATGAGCAGTTCTTC. Its protein is CASSVGGGGPYNEQFF.

This clone is a singleton in its sample. V and J are TRBV18 and TRBJ1-2; the D gene is possibly TRBD1 (5 bases). The germline V gene has CDR1 KGHSH and CDR2 LQKENI. CDR3 length equals 13 residues. The germline V and J ends were trimmed by 3 bases and 4 bases, with 9 bases remaining between them. CDR3 coding DNA: TGTGCCAGCTCACCTTTGCAGGGCTATGGCTACACCTTC. It encodes CASSPLQGYGYTF.

The chain links TRBV9 to TRBJ2-1, with 7 bases matching TRBD2. The germline V gene has CDR1 SGDLS and CDR2 YYNGEE. CDR3 size: 15 residues. After removal of 1 base from V and 0 bases from J, the junction contained 1 base not matched to a gene. CDR3 loop: CASSVSGGSYNEQFF. DNA for the CDR3: TGTGCCAGCAGCGTATCGGGGGGCTCCTACAATGAGCAGTTCTTC.

This chain uses TRBV7-9 with TRBJ2-2; 11 bases match TRBD2. The V segment lost 2 bases and the J segment 6 bases; nucleotides outside the gene matches: 2. The CDR3 has 15 residues. CDR1 is SEHNR and CDR2 is FQNEAQ in the germline V gene (reference sequence). The CDR3 is CASSLTSGSAGELFF. CDR3 in DNA: TGTGCCAGCAGCTTAACTAGCGGGAGCGCCGGGGAGCTGTTTTTT.

The chain links TRBV18 to TRBJ1-3; 7 bases map to TRBD1. Germline trimming cut 5 bases from V and 1 base from J; bases unmatched to any gene: 2. The CDR3 length is 14 residues. Germline CDR1 reads KGHSH; CDR2 reads LQKENI. This CDR3 reads CASSSQGSGNTIYF. The CDR3 DNA reads as TGTGCCAGCTCATCACAGGGGTCTGGAAACACCATATATTTT.

The sample holds a few counts of this clone. Relative to the germline gene, one junction end is altered; a read error may explain this. CDR3 DNA: TGTGCCAGCAGCTTCCAGGGACTAGCGGAGGACTTC. Translation: CASSFQGLAEDF. V is TRBV11-2 and J is TRBJ2-7; 11 bases are shared with TRBD2. The CDR3 is made up of 12 amino acids. Germline lookup yields CDR1 SGHAT and CDR2 FQNNGV.

The chain is built from TRBV18 and TRBJ2-1; TRBD2 matches 11 bases. Germline CDR1 and CDR2: KGHSH and LQKENI. This CDR3 region has 16 residues. V shed 3 bases and J 5 bases; nucleotides not matched to a gene: 6. The CDR3 DNA follows: TGTGCCAGCTCACCGCCACTAGCGGGAGCGGACAATGAGCAGTTCTTC. It translates to CASSPPLAGADNEQFF.

This clone showed up just once. V and J are TRBV9 and TRBJ2-1; TRBD1 or TRBD2 may be the D gene (6 bases each). Trimming shortened V by 3 bases and J by 5 bases, and 15 bases separated the two germline ends. Germline lookup yields CDR1 SGDLS and CDR2 YYNGEE. The CDR3 covers 15 residues. The CDR3 DNA follows: TGTGCCAGCAGCGACGGCCGGGGGCTAGACAATGAGCAGTTCTTC. This translates into CASSDGRGLDNEQFF.

V usage is TRBV24-1 and J usage is TRBJ1-2, with a tentative D call TRBD1 (5 bases). The ends were cut back, 6 bases at V and 4 bases at J, with 11 bases in the middle. CDR1 KGHDR and CDR2 SFDVKD come from the germline V gene. The CDR3 covers 13 residues. CDR3 sequence reads: CATSLYRFYGYTF. The CDR3 DNA reads TGTGCCACCAGTCTTTACAGGTTCTATGGCTACACCTTC.

This chain links TRBV11-3 with TRBJ1-1; no definite D call. From germline, CDR1 is SGHNT and CDR2 YENEEA. This CDR3 is 14 amino acids long. Trimming removed 1 base at V and 1 base at J, with 7 bases between. This CDR3 reads CASSLVAGNTEAFF. As DNA, the CDR3 is TGTGCCAGCAGCTTAGTGGCAGGGAACACTGAAGCTTTCTTT.

This chain links TRBV11-2 with TRBJ2-4; 14 bases are shared with TRBD2. The germline V gene has CDR1 SGHAT and CDR2 FQNNGV. J lost 9 bases, V lost 3 bases, and 13 bases had no gene match. The CDR3 spans 18 residues. In DNA, the CDR3 is TGTGCCAGCAGCTTGACTAGCGGGAGGGCCCCGTCGGAGGGCATTCAGTACTTC. Residues: CASSLTSGRAPSEGIQYF.

The chain recombines TRBV29-1 with TRBJ2-7; TRBD1 aligns across 7 bases. This CDR3 region has 14 residues. Germline V CDR1 and CDR2: SQVTM, ANQGSEA. The V segment lost 4 bases and the J segment 3 bases; nucleotides outside the gene matches: 9. This chain's CDR3 is CSVGRQGVNYEQYF. The DNA for the CDR3 is TGCAGCGTTGGTCGGCAGGGGGTGAACTACGAGCAGTACTTC.